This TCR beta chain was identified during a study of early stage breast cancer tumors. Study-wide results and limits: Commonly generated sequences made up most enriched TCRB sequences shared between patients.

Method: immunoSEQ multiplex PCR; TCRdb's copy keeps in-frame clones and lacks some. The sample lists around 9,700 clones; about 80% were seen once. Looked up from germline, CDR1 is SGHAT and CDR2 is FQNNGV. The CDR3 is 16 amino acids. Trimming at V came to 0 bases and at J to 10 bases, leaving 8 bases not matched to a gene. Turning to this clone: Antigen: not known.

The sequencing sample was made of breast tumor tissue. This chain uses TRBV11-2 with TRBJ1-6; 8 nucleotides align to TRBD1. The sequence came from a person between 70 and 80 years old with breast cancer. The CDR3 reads CASSLDLGQGNSPLHF. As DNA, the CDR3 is TGTGCCAGCAGCTTAGATCTAGGACAGGGTAACTCACCCCTCCACTTT.